Below are 2 T cell receptor beta chains sequenced from a single sample in a study of immune characterization of retroperitoneal liposarcoma. TCRdb reprocessed the PCR reads with MiXCR, giving one entry per CDR3 protein. The top ten clones hold 9% to 9.5% of a sample with some 10,000 distinct CDR3 sequences, 27% of them seen once. The sequenced material came from tumor tissue. These receptors were collected from a female donor with retroperitoneal liposarcoma.

By sample share, this clonotype is medium-sized. V is TRBV6-6 and J is TRBJ2-1, with D perhaps matching TRBD2 (5 bases). Germline V gene data show CDR1 as MNHNY and CDR2 as SVGAGI (reference sequence). The CDR3 contains 15 residues. The V and J ends lost 2 bases and 4 bases respectively, with 12 bases between them. As DNA, the CDR3 is TGTGCCAGCAGTTACGAAGGGAGAGGGTACAATGAGCAGTTCTTC. The encoded protein is CASSYEGRGYNEQFF.

This clonotype has just a few counts. The chain has TRBV11-2 and TRBJ2-3, with D tentatively TRBD2 (5 bases). Germline V CDR1 and CDR2: SGHAT, FQNNGV. There are 13 residues in the CDR3. Trimming took off 9 bases at V and 1 base at J, with 11 bases between the two ends. The CDR3 region has the DNA TGTGCCAGGGGAGAGTTCGGCACAGATACGCAGTATTTT. This codes for CARGEFGTDTQYF.